Listed here is a single T cell receptor beta chain. The target of this receptor is not known. No base-level quality is on record; no much larger clone is a single base apart. This entry belongs to a study of cytomegalovirus exposure and HLA in healthy donors (dated by TCRdb to 2015 to 2018). Describing the broader study: An earlier analysis of some 620 of the donors reported 276 Gb of sequence data and 117 million unique TCR beta sequences obtained from roughly 180 million T cells. To predict cytomegalovirus infection status, the study combined high-throughput TCR immunosequencing, statistical association of individual TCRs with disease status, and machine learning. Roughly 300 gigabases of sequencing data and 70 million to 100 million unique TCR sequences were included in an early release covering several hundred HLA-typed donors. Among the roughly 400 genotyped donors, around 81% belonged to the genetic ancestry cluster associated with self-reported Caucasian donors. The study aimed to test whether signatures of past pathogen exposure could be identified by cataloging public T cell receptors. In a later analysis, previously published TCR beta repertoires from 600 to 850 donors were re-analyzed and high-resolution HLA genotyping was added so that TCR occurrence patterns could be studied. An earlier analysis of around 580 of the donors used high-throughput TCR beta sequencing to judge whether each TCR beta V gene segment behaved as functional or pseudogenic. Because of strong linkage in the cohort, roughly five DR-DQ haplotypes were treated as single units for association and clustering. A later genetic analysis used genome-wide SNP genotypes for about 60% of the roughly 670 donors, treating that subset as a discovery cohort. Donor age, sex, ethnicity and CMV serostatus were collected together with the repertoire data. The number of donors typed differed by locus, with about 629-630 for A, B, C, DRB1 and DQB1, around 500 for DQA1, 600 to 610 for DPA1, and some 440 for DPB1. Both class I and class II loci were covered by HLA typing, at four-digit resolution. In addition to the first cohort of 650 to 750 subjects, a separate validation cohort of 100 to 150 different subjects was used. On average, roughly 240,000 unique TCR beta nucleotide sequences were sequenced per donor among roughly 430 genotyped donors of the cohort, with roughly a sixth of those sequences being non-productive. The T cell repertoires of under 700 subjects were profiled by immunosequencing and related to cytomegalovirus serostatus. All discovery cohort repertoires had been generated using a single sequencing platform. Rather than using new phenotypic data, the later analysis identified candidate immune exposures from TCR beta sequences and from how often those sequences occurred across donors.

From a lookup of the germline V gene, CDR1 and CDR2 are MNHNS and SASEGT. Inclusive of the bounding cysteine and phenylalanine, the CDR3 is 15 residues long. The kept DNA is CDR3 alone, 45 bases in frame from the first base. V loses 8 bases of germline sequence and J loses 4 bases, and the interval between the two ends is 20 bases. General conclusions and limits of the study: The only immune exposure information available for the cohort was CMV serostatus. In an earlier analysis of around 600 of the donors, most TCR beta V segments were observed in productive rearrangements about 90% or about 30% of the time, broadly matching IMGT annotations. While some public TCRs were present in many individuals, most TCR sequences turned up only very rarely across donors. V-gene and J-gene trimming of TCR beta chains was associated with a missense DCLRE1C variant in a later genetic analysis, and the association was replicated in an independent cohort. Some IMGT-functional V segments, including TRBV6-2 and TRBV6-3, could not be distinguished by the 87-base-pair reads and were therefore excluded. In a later analysis, the rate of TCR association differed among HLA loci, with DRB1 alleles having the most associated TCRs and HLA-C alleles having the fewest. Compared with equally common non-associated chains, HLA-associated TCR beta chains in a later analysis were more clonally expanded and had lower generation probabilities. In the study, 150 to 200 TCR beta chains were listed as associated with cytomegalovirus. Only TCR beta chains were sequenced in this cohort, and the absence of alpha or paired-chain data limited detectable features. In vitro tests confirmed that a few of the cytomegalovirus-associated TCR beta chains recognize cytomegalovirus antigens. Most CMV-associated TCR beta chains appeared to be HLA-restricted in a later analysis, and the HLA associations seemed to be driven largely by CMV exposure. A further reported finding was that TCR beta sequences accurately predicted the HLA-A and HLA-B alleles for most subjects in the first cohort. The sequencing pipeline was judged likely to have produced a cluster of highly shared sequence variants as a technical artifact. Correlated functional status among segregating V segments might be attributable to linkage disequilibrium, but an unknown experimental factor could not be ruled out. Roughly uniform sequencing depth across donors was assumed in presence/absence analyses, although this assumption may not hold. In both the original and validation cohorts, the classifier was reported to diagnose cytomegalovirus status with high specificity and sensitivity. It was suggested by the authors that the approach could potentially be generalized to other disease states and immunological phenotypes. Compared with the roughly 670-donor mean, donors in an Asian-associated ancestry cluster had fewer N-insertions in productive TCRs, according to a later genetic analysis. Because some donors lacked HLA typing at each locus, the association tests relied only on the typed subset. Strong co-occurrence of HLA alleles, especially DR and DQ, made assigning TCR associations to individual alleles difficult. The earlier analysis of about 600 of the donors excluded seventeen rarely observed V segments, including chromosome 9 orphons, because counts were too low. In a later analysis, several top co-occurrence clusters were reported to appear linked to parvovirus B19, influenza, CMV and Epstein-Barr virus. A later analysis associated 15,000 to 20,000 TCR beta sequences with specific HLA alleles at a false discovery rate of 0.05.

Library generation was performed with the immunoSEQ multiplex PCR assay. For the multiplex PCR, a mixture combining 60 forward primers for TCR Vbeta segments and 13 reverse primers for TCR Jbeta segments was used. Amplification of the CDR3 region of rearranged TCR beta genes was performed with a multiplex PCR assay on genomic DNA. On the Illumina HiSeq System, the amplified TCR beta libraries were sequenced as 87-base-pair reads. In the original analysis: In a later analysis, approximately 74 million unique TCR beta chains were counted across the approximately 640 repertoires, and approximately 11 million of these chains were shared by at least two donors. A nearest-neighbor algorithm error-corrected the raw reads and collapsed the reads into unique sequences, merging closely related sequences to remove PCR and sequencing errors. Alignment of CDR3 sequences to IMGT reference sequences was used to assign V, D and J gene segments. For a sequence to be retained, at least a six-nucleotide match to both a V gene segment and a J gene segment was required. Rearrangements were classified as productive when the CDR3 lacked stop codons and remained in frame with V and J, and all other rearrangements were classified as non-productive. CDR3 was defined according to IMGT convention as the region running from the second conserved V-encoded cysteine to the conserved J-encoded phenylalanine. Sequences without an unambiguous match to a single V gene segment were excluded from the earlier analysis of 450 to 650 of the donors. In an earlier analysis of 587 of the donors, a V segment was called functional when productive rearrangements were above 56.7%, and segregating when the standard deviation between donors exceeded 5%. To diagnose cytomegalovirus status from the catalog of TCR beta chain sequences, a statistical classification framework was built. In a later analysis, TCR nucleotide sequences were compared against IMGT/GENE-DB human TR gene sequences so that V and J genes could be assigned. A later analysis assigned CDR3 sequences and most-parsimonious VDJ recombination scenarios with the TCRdist pipeline. In a later analysis, every TCR beta chain was defined by the combination of its CDR3 amino acid sequence and its V-gene family, and reads without a unique V-gene family were dropped. In a later analysis, several hundred highly shared, low-generation-probability nucleotide sequences were removed to address suspected cross-contamination and a sequencing artifact. For each public chain, a later analysis derived a clonal expansion index from normalized ranks of inferred template counts within each repertoire. Generation probabilities in a later analysis came from a VDJ recombination model fitted to out-of-frame rearrangements, and those results were checked against IGoR. Hypergeometric tests were used in a later analysis to score TCR-TCR, TCR-HLA and TCR-CMV co-occurrence, with a repertoire-size bias correction applied to the TCR pairs. In a later analysis, false discovery rates were estimated by permuting HLA or CMV assignments 20 times. In a later analysis, co-occurring TCRs were grouped using DBSCAN, with TCRdist sequence similarity added in when clustering inside HLA-allele-positive subsets. Repertoires with fewer than 30,000 or more than 120,000 public chains were left out of co-occurrence clustering, as were several repertoires with anomalous nucleotide sharing. In its TCRdb copy, this immuneACCESS table keeps in-frame sequences only and misses some clones. Where compared with another copy, unresolved V genes explain less than half of these, and the others have no known cause. The V and J calls and the clone size are those of that table, but D and trimming were determined from the DNA. Within this sample are 150,000 to 200,000 clones, with approximately 84% of them counted one time only. The biggest ten clones account for under 5% of the sample.

The cohort consisted of some 730 healthy bone marrow donors. At the time of sampling, all cohort members were nominally healthy, though unrecorded immune exposures were likely present. The donor was CMV seropositive and was included in the group of almost 300 seropositive cohort members. A peripheral blood sample was collected from each donor, and TCR beta sequencing was performed on peripheral blood mononuclear cells. Genomic DNA extraction from the blood cell samples was performed with the Qiagen DNeasy Blood Extraction Kit. This receptor was identified in a girl aged 5-17 years in good health and CMV-seropositive. What was sequenced was PBMCs. The sequence links TRBV6-1 to TRBJ2-5, with TRBD2 tentatively as D gene (7 bases match). The CDR3 has the sequence CASAQGAGGPETQYF. The nucleotide sequence reads TGTGCCAGCGCCCAGGGTGCCGGGGGGCCAGAGACCCAGTACTTC.